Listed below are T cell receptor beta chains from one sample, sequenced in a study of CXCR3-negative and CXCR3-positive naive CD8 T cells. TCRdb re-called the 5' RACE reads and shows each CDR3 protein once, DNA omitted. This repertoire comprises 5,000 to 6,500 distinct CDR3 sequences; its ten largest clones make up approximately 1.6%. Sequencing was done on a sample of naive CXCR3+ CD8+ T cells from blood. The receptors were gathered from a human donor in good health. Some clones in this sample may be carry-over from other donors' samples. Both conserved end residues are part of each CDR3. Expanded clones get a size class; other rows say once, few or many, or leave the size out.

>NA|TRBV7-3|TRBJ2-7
CASSPKEAAWDEQYF
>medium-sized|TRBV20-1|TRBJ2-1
CSASGDSGHPSYNEQFF
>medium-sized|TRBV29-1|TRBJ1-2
CSVEDLGGFNYGYTF
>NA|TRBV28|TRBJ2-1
CATRQGYNEQFF
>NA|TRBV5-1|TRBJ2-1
CASSLNNPYSGGISNEQFF
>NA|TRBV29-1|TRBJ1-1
CSARSPTEAFF
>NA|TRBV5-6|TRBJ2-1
CASSAPTGIGTNEQFF
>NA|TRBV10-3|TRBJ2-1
CAISGLPNEQFF
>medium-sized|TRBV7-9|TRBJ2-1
CASSFTRPGTGGPSSYNEQFF
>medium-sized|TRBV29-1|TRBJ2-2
CSVGQGLTGELFF
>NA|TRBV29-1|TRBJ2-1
CSVGGGRARFYEQFF
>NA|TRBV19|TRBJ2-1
CASSKDNSYNEQFF
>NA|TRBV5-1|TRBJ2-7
CASSLGTPGEQYF
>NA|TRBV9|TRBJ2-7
CASSLRDSSYEQYF
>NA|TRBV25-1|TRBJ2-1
CASSEGGNEQFF
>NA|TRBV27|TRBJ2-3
CASSGLVRDTQYF
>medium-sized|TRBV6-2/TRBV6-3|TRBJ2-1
CASSYDSGRPDEQFF
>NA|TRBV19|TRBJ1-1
CASSLSENTEAFF